This T cell receptor (beta chain) originates from a study of blood T cell repertoires in COVID-19. For the study at large: Sources were T cells, B-cell-depleted T cells, or PBMCs; the material itself was cDNA or gDNA.

V lost 4 bases and J 0 bases, leaving 17 bases between the germline ends. CDR3 length: 17 amino acids. Germline V gives CDR1 SGHDT, CDR2 YYEEEE. Authors' data handling: Reference gene primers were amplified, and this amplification served to estimate nucleated cell counts. Using immunoSEQ multiplex PCR, the repertoire was profiled, and TCRdb retains in-frame clones only, with some absent. That table gives V, J and clone size, and the DNA gave D and trimming. The sample lists about 110,000 clones; 69% were seen once. The TCR sequence derives from a man at least 80 years old with acute or convalescent COVID-19. The sequenced sample consisted of peripheral blood. J is TRBJ2-1 and V is TRBV5-6, with a tentative D call TRBD1 (6 bases). The chain's CDR3 is CASSRNRDGRSYNEQFF. For the CDR3, the DNA is TGTGCCAGCAGCCGTAACAGGGACGGCCGCTCCTACAATGAGCAGTTCTTC.